The 24 T cell receptor beta chains reported below all come from one sample, sequenced in a study of cytomegalovirus exposure and HLA in healthy donors. Data came from immunoSEQ multiplex PCR; TCRdb stores just in-frame clones and leaves some out. The sample carries 95,000 to 150,000 clones, around nine tenths recorded once. The sample taken for sequencing was PBMCs. These receptors originate from a woman under 30 in good health and CMV-seronegative.

The rearrangement uses TRBV9 and TRBJ2-5; 11 bases are a match to TRBD2. Trimming cost V 3 bases and J 4 bases; bases outside gene matches: 2. Per the germline V gene, CDR1 is SGDLS and CDR2 is YYNGEE. This CDR3 contains 14 residues. CDR3 in amino acids: CASSALAGVETQYF. The CDR3 bases are TGTGCCAGCAGCGCACTAGCGGGAGTAGAGACCCAGTACTTC.

The chain recombines TRBV7-9 with TRBJ1-2, with no clear D. This CDR3 has 14 amino acids. Germline lookup yields CDR1 SEHNR and CDR2 FQNEAQ (reference sequence). Trimming pared 4 bases from V and 2 bases from J, leaving 11 bases between. The CDR3 DNA follows: TGTGCCAGCAGCTCCGACGGACTGAACTATGGCTACACCTTC. Encoded protein: CASSSDGLNYGYTF.

The rearrangement joins TRBV13 to TRBJ1-1, with no clear D. The germline CDR1 and CDR2 sequences are PRHDT and FYEKMQ (reference sequence). CDR3 size: 13 residues. The ends were cut back, 3 bases at V and 1 base at J, with 6 bases in the middle. CDR3 protein: CASSLRGNTEAFF. The CDR3 DNA follows: TGTGCCAGCAGCTTGAGAGGGAACACTGAAGCTTTCTTT. The full variable domain, completed using reference TRBV13 and TRBJ1-1, is AAGVIQSPRHLIKEKRETATLKCYPIPRHDTVYWYQQGPGQDPQFLISFYEKMQSDKGSIPDRFSAQQFSDYHSELNMSSLELGDSALYFCASSLRGNTEAFFGQGTRLTVV.

The rearrangement uses TRBV19 and TRBJ2-7, with D maybe TRBD2 (5 bases). The CDR3 is 12 amino acids. Germline V gene lookup returns CDR1 LNHDA and CDR2 SQIVND (reference sequence). Between the trimmed V and J ends, which lost 7 bases and 5 bases, there was a span of 12 bases. CDR3 nucleotides: TGTGCCAGTACCGATAGCGTGCACGAGCAGTACTTC. It encodes CASTDSVHEQYF.

The rearrangement uses TRBV2 and TRBJ2-1; tentative D call: TRBD1 (6 bases). V was trimmed by 5 bases and J by 2 bases, leaving 13 bases between them. The CDR3 runs 15 residues. In germline, CDR1 is SNHLY, CDR2 FYNNEI. The CDR3 DNA reads TGTGCCAGCAGTCCTCCAGGGGACGCCTACAATGAGCAGTTCTTC. As protein: CASSPPGDAYNEQFF. Using reference TRBV2 and TRBJ2-1 for the parts outside the CDR3, the full variable domain is EPEVTQTPSHQVTQMGQEVILRCVPISNHLYFYWYRQILGQKVEFLVSFYNNEISEKSEIFDDQFSVERPDGSNFTLKIRSTKLEDSAMYFCASSPPGDAYNEQFFGPGTRLTVL.

The rearrangement uses TRBV6-1 and TRBJ2-7; D possibly corresponds to TRBD1 (6 bases). In germline, CDR1 is MNHNS, CDR2 SASEGT. V lost 2 bases and J 7 bases, leaving 12 bases between the germline ends. The CDR3 covers 13 residues. This CDR3 is CASSEQGLGEQYF. DNA for the CDR3: TGTGCCAGCAGTGAACAGGGGTTGGGGGAGCAGTACTTC.

This clone showed up just a few times. V and J are TRBV11-3 and TRBJ2-7; 7 bases map to TRBD1. The CDR3 sequence is 13 residues long. The V and J ends lost 3 bases and 5 bases, in that order; junction bases with no gene match: 4. CDR1 is SGHNT and CDR2 is YENEEA in the germline V gene. CDR3 DNA sequence: TGTGCCAGCAGCTTCAGGGGGTCCCACGAGCAGTACTTC. Amino acid sequence: CASSFRGSHEQYF.

The chain carries TRBV27 and TRBJ2-7, with D perhaps matching TRBD2 (5 bases). The CDR3 is made up of 16 amino acids. Trimming removed 5 bases at V and 6 bases at J, with 23 bases between. The germline V gene has CDR1 MNHEY and CDR2 SMNVEV (reference sequence). The chain's CDR3 is CASSGISSFSVGEQYF. Here the CDR3 DNA reads TGTGCCAGCAGTGGTATCTCTAGCTTTTCGGTAGGCGAGCAGTACTTC.

V gene TRBV5-1 combines with J gene TRBJ1-2; TRBD1 matches 9 bases. The trim removed 0 bases at V and 9 bases at J, leaving 9 bases unmatched. Germline CDR1 is SGHRS and CDR2 is YFSETQ. This CDR3 is built from 15 residues. The CDR3 loop reads CASSLGDTGGGSYTF. CDR3 coding DNA: TGCGCCAGCAGCTTGGGGGATACAGGGGGCGGAAGCTACACCTTC.

This clone was detected only once. The chain is built from TRBV4-2 and TRBJ1-2, with D hard to call. The CDR3 totals 14 residues. Germline V CDR1 and CDR2: LGHNA, YNFKEQ. Between the trimmed V and J ends, which lost 0 bases and 8 bases, there was a span of 13 bases. CDR3 sequence: CASSQDRSVRGYTF. The CDR3 DNA sequence: TGTGCCAGCAGCCAAGACCGGTCGGTTCGGGGCTACACCTTC.

The V gene is TRBV7-6, the J gene TRBJ2-2; TRBD2 matches 7 bases. Germline assignment: CDR1 SGHVS and CDR2 FNYEAQ. The CDR3 has 15 amino acids. The junction had 8 bases not matched to a gene; V was cut back by 4 bases and J by 6 bases. CDR3 DNA: TGTGCCAGCAGCTCAACCGGGGGGACTTCCGGGGAGCTGTTTTTT. Protein: CASSSTGGTSGELFF.

The rearrangement links TRBV29-1 to TRBJ2-7, with D possibly matching TRBD1 (6 bases). The V gene lost 4 bases and the J gene lost 5 bases, with 12 bases spanning the gap. CDR3 length equals 12 residues. Germline loops: CDR1 SQVTM, CDR2 ANQGSEA. CDR3 nucleotide sequence: TGCAGCGTTGGGGAAGGGGGACACGAGCAGTACTTC. Its translation: CSVGEGGHEQYF.

The chain joins TRBV6-4 to TRBJ2-3, with 11 bases lining up with TRBD2. Germline loops: CDR1 MRHNA, CDR2 SNTAGT. CDR3 size: 15 residues. The trim removed 0 bases at V and 6 bases at J, leaving 2 bases unmatched. CDR3 sequence reads: CASSDSSGRADTQYF. The CDR3 DNA reads TGTGCCAGCAGTGACTCTAGCGGGAGGGCCGATACGCAGTATTTT.

The chain uses TRBV7-9 and TRBJ2-7; 8 bases match TRBD2. The CDR3 contains 17 residues. Germline V gives CDR1 SEHNR, CDR2 FQNEAQ (reference sequence). Losses at the gene ends were 1 base for V and 2 bases for J; bases not matched to a gene: 10. This CDR3 reads CASSLGARSGSTYEQYF. In DNA, the CDR3 is TGTGCCAGCAGCTTAGGTGCCCGAAGCGGGAGTACCTACGAGCAGTACTTC.

This CDR3 reads CASSYRGGARAGYTF. DNA for the CDR3: TGTGCCAGCAGTTACAGAGGGGGTGCAAGAGCTGGCTACACCTTC. The chain combines TRBV6-5 with TRBJ1-2; a possible D gene is TRBD1 (6 bases). V lost 2 bases and J lost 7, with 17 bases in between. Germline CDR1 MNHEY, CDR2 SVGAGI. The CDR3 has 15 amino acids.

For the CDR3, the DNA is TGTGCCAGCAGCGTAGGGGCGGGGATTAGCACAGATACGCAGTATTTT. Protein product: CASSVGAGISTDTQYF. This chain uses TRBV9 with TRBJ2-3; maybe TRBD2 (6 bases). The germline V gene encodes CDR1 SGDLS and CDR2 YYNGEE. CDR3 size: 16 residues. Trimming shortened V by 0 bases and J by 0 bases, and 11 bases separated the two germline ends.

V gene TRBV29-1 combines with J gene TRBJ2-3, with 7 nucleotides matching TRBD2. This CDR3 has 14 residues. Looked up from germline, CDR1 is SQVTM and CDR2 is ANQGSEA. V gave up 8 bases and J gave up 1 base; unmatched junction bases: 9. CDR3 nucleotide sequence: TGCAGCAATACGGGAGGTCCGGGCACAGATACGCAGTATTTT. Its translation is CSNTGGPGTDTQYF.

The chain is built from TRBV12-5 and TRBJ2-1, with 9 bases fitting TRBD2. The junction had 11 bases not matched to a gene; V was cut back by 4 bases and J by 4 bases. This CDR3 is built from 17 residues. Germline loops: CDR1 LGHNT, CDR2 FRNRAP. The CDR3 sequence is CASGSSGGRAGYNEQFF. In DNA, the CDR3 is TGTGCTAGTGGTTCATCGGGCGGGAGGGCCGGGTACAATGAGCAGTTCTTC.

The V gene is TRBV20-1, the J gene TRBJ2-1, with D maybe TRBD2 (6 bases). The V end lost 3 bases, the J end lost 8 bases, and 8 bases lay between the germline ends. The CDR3 covers 11 residues. The germline V gene has CDR1 DFQATT and CDR2 SNEGSKA (reference sequence). The CDR3 loop reads CSASPGDEQFF. For the CDR3, the DNA is TGCAGTGCTAGTCCGGGAGATGAGCAGTTCTTC.

This chain joins TRBV30 and TRBJ1-5, with TRBD1 as a possible D gene (5 bases). This CDR3 contains 12 residues. Germline loops: CDR1 GTSNPN, CDR2 SVGIG (reference sequence). The V end lost 2 bases, the J end lost 7 bases, and 9 bases lay between the germline ends. For the CDR3, the DNA is TGTGCCTGGAGTAGGGGAGGCCAGCCCCAGCATTTT. It specifies CAWSRGGQPQHF.

The chain is built from TRBV29-1 and TRBJ2-7; TRBD1 aligns across 11 bases. Germline V gene sequence: CDR1 SQVTM, CDR2 ANQGSEA. This CDR3 contains 13 residues. After removal of 3 bases from V and 4 bases from J, the junction contained 2 bases not matched to a gene. CDR3 nucleotides: TGCAGCGTTGAGGGACAGGGGGGGTACGAGCAGTACTTC. Protein product: CSVEGQGGYEQYF.

V is TRBV29-1 and J is TRBJ2-3, with D tentatively TRBD2 (6 bases). The V end lost 3 bases, the J end lost 0 bases, and 16 bases lay between the germline ends. The germline V gene has CDR1 SQVTM and CDR2 ANQGSEA. CDR3 length: 16 amino acids. CDR3 nucleotide sequence: TGCAGCGTTGACTGGCGGGACGAGCCGAGCACAGATACGCAGTATTTT. This gives the protein CSVDWRDEPSTDTQYF.

This clone was recorded only once. The gene calls are TRBV19 and TRBJ2-7; 10 nucleotides align to TRBD2. J was trimmed by 3 bases and V by 4 bases; bases with no gene match: 3. Germline V gene lookup returns CDR1 LNHDA and CDR2 SQIVND (reference sequence). The CDR3 extends over 14 amino acids. The DNA for the CDR3 is TGTGCCAGTAGTAGTATAGCGGGGGGCTACGAGCAGTACTTC. It codes for CASSSIAGGYEQYF.

The chain is built from TRBV5-5 and TRBJ2-5; 12 bases map to TRBD2. This CDR3 has 16 residues. Germline V gives CDR1 SGHKS, CDR2 YYEKEE (reference sequence). With V trimmed by 4 bases and J by 4 bases, 8 bases remained unmatched. CDR3 DNA sequence: TGTGCCAGCAGCGCCAAACCGACTAGCGGGGGAGAGACCCAGTACTTC. It is translated as CASSAKPTSGGETQYF.